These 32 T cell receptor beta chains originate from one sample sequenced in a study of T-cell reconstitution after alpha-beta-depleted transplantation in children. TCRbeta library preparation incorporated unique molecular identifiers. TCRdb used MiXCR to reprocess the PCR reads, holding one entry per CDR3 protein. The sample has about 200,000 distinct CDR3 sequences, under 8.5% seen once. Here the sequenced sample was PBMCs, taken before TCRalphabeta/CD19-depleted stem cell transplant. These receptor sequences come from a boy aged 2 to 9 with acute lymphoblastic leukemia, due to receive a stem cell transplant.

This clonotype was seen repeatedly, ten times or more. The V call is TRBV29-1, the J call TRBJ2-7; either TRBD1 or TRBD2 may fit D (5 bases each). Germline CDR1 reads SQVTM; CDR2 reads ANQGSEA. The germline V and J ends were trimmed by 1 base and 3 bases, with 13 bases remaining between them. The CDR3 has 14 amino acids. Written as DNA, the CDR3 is TGCAGCGTTGAAGTCCCCGGGGACGACTACGAGCAGTACTTC. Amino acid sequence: CSVEVPGDDYEQYF.

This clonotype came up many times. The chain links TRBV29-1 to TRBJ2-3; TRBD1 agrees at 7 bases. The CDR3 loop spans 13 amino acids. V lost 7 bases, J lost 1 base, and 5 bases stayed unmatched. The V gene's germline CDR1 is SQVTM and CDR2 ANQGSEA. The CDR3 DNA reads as TGCAGCGGCAACAGGGGTCGCACAGATACGCAGTATTTT. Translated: CSGNRGRTDTQYF.

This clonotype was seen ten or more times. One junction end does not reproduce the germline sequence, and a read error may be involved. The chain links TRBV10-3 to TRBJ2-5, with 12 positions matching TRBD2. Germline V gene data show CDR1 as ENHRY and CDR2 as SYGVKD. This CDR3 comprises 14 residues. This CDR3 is CATGRTSGTESQYF. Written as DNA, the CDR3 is TGTGCCACCGGACGGACTAGCGGGACAGAGTCCCAGTACTTC.

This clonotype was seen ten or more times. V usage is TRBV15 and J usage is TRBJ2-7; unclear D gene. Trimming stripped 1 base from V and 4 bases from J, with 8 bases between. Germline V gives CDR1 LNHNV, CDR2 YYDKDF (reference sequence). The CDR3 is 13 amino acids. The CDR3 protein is CATSRGPEYEQYF. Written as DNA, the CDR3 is TGTGCCACCAGCAGAGGGCCAGAGTACGAGCAGTACTTC.

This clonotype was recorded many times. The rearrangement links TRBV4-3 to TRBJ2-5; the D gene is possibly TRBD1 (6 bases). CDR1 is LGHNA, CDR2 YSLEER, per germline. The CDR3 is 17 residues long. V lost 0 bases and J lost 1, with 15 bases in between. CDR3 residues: CASSQDLAGDGQETQYF. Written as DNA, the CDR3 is TGCGCCAGCAGCCAAGATTTGGCAGGGGATGGCCAAGAGACCCAGTACTTC.

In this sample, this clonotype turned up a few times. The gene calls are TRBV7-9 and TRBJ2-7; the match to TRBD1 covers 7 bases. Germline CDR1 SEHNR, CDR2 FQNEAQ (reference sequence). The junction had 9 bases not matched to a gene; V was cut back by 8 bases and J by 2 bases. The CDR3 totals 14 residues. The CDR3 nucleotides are TGTGCCAGCGCCCGATCGGACAGGCCCTACGAGCAGTACTTC. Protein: CASARSDRPYEQYF.

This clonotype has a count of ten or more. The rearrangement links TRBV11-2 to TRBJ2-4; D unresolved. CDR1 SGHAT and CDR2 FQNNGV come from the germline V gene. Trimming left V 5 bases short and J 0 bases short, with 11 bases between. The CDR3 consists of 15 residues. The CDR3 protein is CASSLGYLAKNIQYF. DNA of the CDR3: TGTGCCAGCAGCCTTGGTTACCTAGCCAAAAACATTCAGTACTTC.

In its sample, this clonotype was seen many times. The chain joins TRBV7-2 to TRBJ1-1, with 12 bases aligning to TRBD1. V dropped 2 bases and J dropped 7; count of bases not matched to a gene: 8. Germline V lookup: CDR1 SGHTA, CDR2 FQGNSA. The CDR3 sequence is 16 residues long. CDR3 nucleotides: TGTGCCAGCAGCTTATCGACGGGACAGGGGGCCCTTGAAGCTTTCTTT. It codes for CASSLSTGQGALEAFF. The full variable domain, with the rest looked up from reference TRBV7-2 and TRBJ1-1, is GAGVSQSPSNKVTEKGKDVELRCDPISGHTALYWYRQSLGQGLEFLIYFQGNSAPDKSGLPSDRFSAERTGGSVSTLTIQRTQQEDSAVYLCASSLSTGQGALEAFFGQGTRLTVV.

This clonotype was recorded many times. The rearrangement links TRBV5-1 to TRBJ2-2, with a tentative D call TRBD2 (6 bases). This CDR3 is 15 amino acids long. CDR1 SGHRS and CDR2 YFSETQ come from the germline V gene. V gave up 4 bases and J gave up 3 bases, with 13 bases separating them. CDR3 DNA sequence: TGCGCCAGCAGCAGGCGGGACTGGGACACCGGGGAGCTGTTTTTT. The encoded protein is CASSRRDWDTGELFF.

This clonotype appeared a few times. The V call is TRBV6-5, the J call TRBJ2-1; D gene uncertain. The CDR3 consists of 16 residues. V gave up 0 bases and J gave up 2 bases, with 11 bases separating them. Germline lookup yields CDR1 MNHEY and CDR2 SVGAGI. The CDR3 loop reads CASSYSIGITYNEQFF. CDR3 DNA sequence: TGTGCCAGCAGTTACTCGATAGGGATCACCTACAATGAGCAGTTCTTC.

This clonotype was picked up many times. CDR3 sequence (DNA): TGCAGTGCTACAGCACCTGGACTAGCGGGCGCCTACTACGAGCAGTACTTC. This gives the protein CSATAPGLAGAYYEQYF. This chain uses TRBV20-1 with TRBJ2-7; the match to TRBD2 covers 11 bases. J was trimmed by 3 bases and V by 4 bases; bases with no gene match: 14. From germline, CDR1 is DFQATT and CDR2 SNEGSKA (reference sequence). This CDR3 contains 17 residues.

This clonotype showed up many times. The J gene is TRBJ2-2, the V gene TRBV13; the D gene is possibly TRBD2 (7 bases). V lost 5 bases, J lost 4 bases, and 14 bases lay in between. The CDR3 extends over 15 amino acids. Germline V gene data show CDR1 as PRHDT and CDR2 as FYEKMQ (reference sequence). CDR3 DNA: TGTGCCAGCAGCCAGGGGCGCGGGAGCACCGGGGAGCTGTTTTTT. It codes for CASSQGRGSTGELFF. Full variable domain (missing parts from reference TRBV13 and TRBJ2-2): AAGVIQSPRHLIKEKRETATLKCYPIPRHDTVYWYQQGPGQDPQFLISFYEKMQSDKGSIPDRFSAQQFSDYHSELNMSSLELGDSALYFCASSQGRGSTGELFFGEGSRLTVL.

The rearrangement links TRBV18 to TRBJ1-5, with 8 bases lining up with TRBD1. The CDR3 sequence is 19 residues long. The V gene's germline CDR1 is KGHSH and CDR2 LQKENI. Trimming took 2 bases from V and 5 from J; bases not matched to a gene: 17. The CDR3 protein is CASSPRTGLNSVLDQPQHF. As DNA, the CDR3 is TGTGCCAGCTCACCAAGGACAGGGCTTAACTCAGTTCTGGATCAGCCCCAGCATTTT. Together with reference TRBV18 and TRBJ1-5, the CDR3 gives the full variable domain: NAGVMQNPRHLVRRRGQEARLRCSPMKGHSHVYWYRQLPEEGLKFMVYLQKENIIDESGMPKERFSAEFPKEGPSILRIQQVVRGDSAAYFCASSPRTGLNSVLDQPQHFGDGTRLSIL.

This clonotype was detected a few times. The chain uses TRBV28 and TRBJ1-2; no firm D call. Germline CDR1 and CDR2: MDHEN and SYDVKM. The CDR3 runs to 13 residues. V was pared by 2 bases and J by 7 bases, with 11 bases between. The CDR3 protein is CASSLVRSSGYTF. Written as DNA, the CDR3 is TGTGCCAGCAGTTTAGTAAGGTCTTCTGGCTACACCTTC.

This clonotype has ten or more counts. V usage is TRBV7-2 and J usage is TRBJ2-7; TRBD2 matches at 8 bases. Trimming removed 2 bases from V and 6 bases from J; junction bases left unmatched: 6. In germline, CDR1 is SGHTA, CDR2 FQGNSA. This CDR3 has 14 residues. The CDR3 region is CASSLNRAGGEQYF. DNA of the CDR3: TGTGCCAGCAGCTTAAATCGGGCGGGGGGCGAGCAGTACTTC.

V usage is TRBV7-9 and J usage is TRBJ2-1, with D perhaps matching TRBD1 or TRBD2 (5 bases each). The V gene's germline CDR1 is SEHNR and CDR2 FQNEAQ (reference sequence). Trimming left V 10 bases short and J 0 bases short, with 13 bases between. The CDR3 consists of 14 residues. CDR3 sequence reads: CATTSGSSYNEQFF. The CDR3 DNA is TGTGCCACCACTTCAGGGAGCTCCTACAATGAGCAGTTCTTC.

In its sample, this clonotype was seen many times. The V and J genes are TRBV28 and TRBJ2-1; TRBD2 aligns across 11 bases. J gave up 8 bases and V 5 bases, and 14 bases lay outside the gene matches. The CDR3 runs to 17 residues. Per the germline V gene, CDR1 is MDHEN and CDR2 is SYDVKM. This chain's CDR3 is CASSILAGVISDDEQFF. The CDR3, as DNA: TGTGCCAGCAGTATACTAGCGGGAGTCATCTCGGATGATGAGCAGTTCTTC.

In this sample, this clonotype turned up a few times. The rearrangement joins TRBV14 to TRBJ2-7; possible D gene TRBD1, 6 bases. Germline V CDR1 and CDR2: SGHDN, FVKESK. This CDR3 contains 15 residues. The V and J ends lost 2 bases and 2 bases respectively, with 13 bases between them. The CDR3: CASSQRPRDTYEQYF. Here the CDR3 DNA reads TGTGCCAGCAGCCAACGGCCCAGGGACACCTACGAGCAGTACTTC.

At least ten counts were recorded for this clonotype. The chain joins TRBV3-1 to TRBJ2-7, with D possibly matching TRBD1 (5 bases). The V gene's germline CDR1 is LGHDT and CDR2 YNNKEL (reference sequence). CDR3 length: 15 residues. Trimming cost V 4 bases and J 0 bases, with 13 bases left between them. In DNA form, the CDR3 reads TGTGCCAGCAGCCTAGACAGCTTACCCTCCTACGAGCAGTACTTC. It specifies CASSLDSLPSYEQYF.

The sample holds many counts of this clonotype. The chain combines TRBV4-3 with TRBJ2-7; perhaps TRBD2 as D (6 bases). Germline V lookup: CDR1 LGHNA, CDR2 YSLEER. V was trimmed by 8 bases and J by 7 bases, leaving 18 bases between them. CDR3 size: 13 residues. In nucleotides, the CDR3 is TGCGCCAGCGGACGGGTGATTGGGAGGGAGCAGTACTTC. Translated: CASGRVIGREQYF.

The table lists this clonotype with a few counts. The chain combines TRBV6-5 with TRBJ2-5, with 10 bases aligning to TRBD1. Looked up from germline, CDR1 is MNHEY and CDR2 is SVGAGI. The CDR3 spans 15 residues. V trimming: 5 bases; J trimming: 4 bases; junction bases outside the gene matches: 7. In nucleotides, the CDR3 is TGTGCCAGCAGTCACGGGACAGGGGTCTCAGAGACCCAGTACTTC. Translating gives CASSHGTGVSETQYF.

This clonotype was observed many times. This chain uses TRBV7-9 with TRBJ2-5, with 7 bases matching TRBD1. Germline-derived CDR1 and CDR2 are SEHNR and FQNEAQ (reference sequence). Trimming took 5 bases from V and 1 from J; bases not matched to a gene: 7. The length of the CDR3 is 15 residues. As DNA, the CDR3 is TGTGCCAGCAGCCCGAGACAGGGCTTCCAAGAGACCCAGTACTTC. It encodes CASSPRQGFQETQYF.

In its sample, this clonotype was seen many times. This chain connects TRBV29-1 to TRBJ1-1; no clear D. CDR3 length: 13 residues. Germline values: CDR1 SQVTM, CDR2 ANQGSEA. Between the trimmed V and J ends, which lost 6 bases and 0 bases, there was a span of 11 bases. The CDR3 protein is CSVSGELNTEAFF. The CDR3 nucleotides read TGCAGCGTAAGTGGGGAGTTGAACACTGAAGCTTTCTTT. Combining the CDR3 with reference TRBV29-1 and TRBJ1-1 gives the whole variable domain SAVISQKPSRDICQRGTSLTIQCQVDSQVTMMFWYRQQPGQSLTLIATANQGSEATYESGFVIDKFPISRPNLTFSTLTVSNMSPEDSSIYLCSVSGELNTEAFFGQGTRLTVV.

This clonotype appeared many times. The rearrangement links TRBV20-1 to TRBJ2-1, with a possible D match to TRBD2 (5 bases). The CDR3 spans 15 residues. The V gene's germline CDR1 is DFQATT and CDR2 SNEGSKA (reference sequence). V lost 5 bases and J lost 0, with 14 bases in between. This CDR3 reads CSAPLLVSSYNEQFF. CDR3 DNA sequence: TGCAGTGCTCCGCTACTAGTCAGCTCCTACAATGAGCAGTTCTTC.

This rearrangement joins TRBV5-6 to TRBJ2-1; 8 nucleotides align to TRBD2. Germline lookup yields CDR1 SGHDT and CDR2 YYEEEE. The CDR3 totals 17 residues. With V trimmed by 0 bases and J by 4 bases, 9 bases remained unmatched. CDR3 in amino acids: CASSLGLGSGTYNEQFF. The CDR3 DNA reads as TGTGCCAGCAGCTTGGGCCTCGGTAGCGGGACGTACAATGAGCAGTTCTTC.

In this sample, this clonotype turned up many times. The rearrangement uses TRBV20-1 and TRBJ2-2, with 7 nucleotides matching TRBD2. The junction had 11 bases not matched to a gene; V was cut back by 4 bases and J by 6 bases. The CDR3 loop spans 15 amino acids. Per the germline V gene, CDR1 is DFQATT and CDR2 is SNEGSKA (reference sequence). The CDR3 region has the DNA TGCAGTGCTATAGATGGGCTAGCGGTAGCCGGGGAGCTGTTTTTT. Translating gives CSAIDGLAVAGELFF.

The CDR3 DNA follows: TGCGCCAGCAGCCAAGATATTGGGACGGCGACCTACGAGCAGTACTTC. Translated, it gives CASSQDIGTATYEQYF. The chain recombines TRBV4-3 with TRBJ2-7; D possibly uses TRBD1 or TRBD2 (5 bases each). Germline V gene sequence: CDR1 LGHNA, CDR2 YSLEER. There are 16 residues in the CDR3. Between the trimmed V and J ends, which lost 0 bases and 2 bases, there was a span of 14 bases.

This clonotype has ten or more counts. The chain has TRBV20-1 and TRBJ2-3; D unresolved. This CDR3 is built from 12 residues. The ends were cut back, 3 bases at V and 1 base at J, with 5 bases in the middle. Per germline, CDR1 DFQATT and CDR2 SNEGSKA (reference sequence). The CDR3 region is CSASRGTDTQYF. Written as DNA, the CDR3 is TGCAGTGCTAGTAGAGGCACAGATACGCAGTATTTT.

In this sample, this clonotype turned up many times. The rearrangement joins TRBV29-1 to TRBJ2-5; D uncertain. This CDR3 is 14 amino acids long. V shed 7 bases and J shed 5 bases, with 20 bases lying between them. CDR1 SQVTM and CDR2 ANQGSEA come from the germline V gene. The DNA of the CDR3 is TGCAGCGCCCGAGATCGGAGTCGCGTGGAGACCCAGTACTTC. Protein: CSARDRSRVETQYF.

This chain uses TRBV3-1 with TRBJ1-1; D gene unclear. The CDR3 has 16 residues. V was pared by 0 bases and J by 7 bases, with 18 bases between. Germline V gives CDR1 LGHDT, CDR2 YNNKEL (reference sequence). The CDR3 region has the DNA TGTGCCAGCAGCCAAGATCGGGCGGGGAGAAACGGTGAAGCTTTCTTT. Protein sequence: CASSQDRAGRNGEAFF.

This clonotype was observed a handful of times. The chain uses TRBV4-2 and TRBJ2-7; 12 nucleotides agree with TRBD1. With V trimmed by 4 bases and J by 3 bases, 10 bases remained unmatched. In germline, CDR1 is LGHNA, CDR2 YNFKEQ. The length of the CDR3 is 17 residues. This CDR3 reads CASSPTRGDRGHYEQYF. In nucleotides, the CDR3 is TGTGCCAGCAGCCCGACCCGAGGGGACAGGGGGCACTACGAGCAGTACTTC.

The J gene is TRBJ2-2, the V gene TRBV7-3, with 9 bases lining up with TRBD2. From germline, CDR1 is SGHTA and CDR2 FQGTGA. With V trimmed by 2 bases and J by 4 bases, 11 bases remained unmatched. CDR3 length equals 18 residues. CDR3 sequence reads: CASSLSAGGSPRTGELFF. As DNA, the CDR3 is TGTGCCAGCAGCTTATCAGCGGGGGGTTCCCCTCGCACCGGGGAGCTGTTTTTT.